This entry is about one T cell receptor beta chain. Its specificity is unknown. Unique molecular identifiers were built into the TCR beta cDNA libraries. Around 500,000 cDNA molecules were obtained per 1 to 10 million input T cells. TCRdb re-called the PCR reads through MiXCR, storing one row per CDR3 protein. The sample shows hundreds of thousands of distinct CDR3 sequences, approximately 60% of them seen only once. This specimen belongs to a study of post-analysis software for immune sequencing data. Study in general: Both relapsing-remitting and secondary progressive multiple sclerosis featured among the disease courses, as did progressive-relapsing multiple sclerosis. Study observations and caveats: Five or six TRBV segments, TRBV5-6, TRBV5-1 and TRBV20-1 among them, were found more frequent in patients than controls. Multiple sclerosis was associated with a significant reduction in normalized Chao1 diversity relative to controls.

Germline CDR1 LGHNT, CDR2 FRNRAP. The ends lost 3 bases at V and 7 bases at J; junction bases unmatched: 12. The CDR3 extends over 17 amino acids. Specimen: blood. The TCR was taken from a girl aged 2 to 10 with multiple sclerosis. The V gene is TRBV12-5, the J gene TRBJ2-1; 10 bases agree with TRBD2. CDR3 nucleotides: TGTGCTAGTGGTTTCACTCTCCAGCGGGAGGGCCCAAATGAGCAGTTCTTC. Translated, it gives CASGFTLQREGPNEQFF.